Listed below are T cell receptor beta chains from one sample, sequenced in a study of blood T cell repertoires in COVID-19. This table comes from immunoSEQ multiplex PCR, and its TCRdb copy is limited to in-frame clones, with some not included. The sample lists around 330,000 clones, roughly 86% occurring once. The sample comprised PBMCs or T cells enriched from blood (not recorded which). These receptor sequences come from a young woman who had recovered from COVID-19. CDR3s include the opening cysteine and the closing phenylalanine or tryptophan. D genes are given only for firm matches. Only some rows state a clone size, as once, few, many or a class for expanded clones.

V	size	D	J	DNA	CDR3
TRBV3-1/TRBV3-2	.	.	TRBJ2-1	TGTGCCAGCAGCGCCTTGGGTGGAGGCTACAATGAGCAGTTCTTC	CASSALGGGYNEQFF
TRBV2	once	TRBD1	TRBJ1-1	TGTGCCAGCAGGAGGGGACAGGGAGGGACTGAAGCTTTCTTT	CASRRGQGGTEAFF
TRBV7-2	.	TRBD1	TRBJ2-7	TGTGCCAGCAGTAAGACAGGGGATTCCTACGAGCAGTACTTC	CASSKTGDSYEQYF
TRBV6-2/TRBV6-3	.	TRBD2	TRBJ2-1	TGTGCCAGCAGTTACTCGAACGCGGGAGGGCCATCAACGCAGTTCTTC	CASSYSNAGGPSTQFF
TRBV9	.	TRBD1	TRBJ2-6	TGTGCCAGCAGCGCCGGGACAGGGGCACCTGGGGCCAACGTCCTGACTTTC	CASSAGTGAPGANVLTF
TRBV6-5	.	TRBD1	TRBJ1-1	TGTGCCAGCAGGGGGGACAGGGGGCGCACTGAAGCTTTCTTT	CASRGDRGRTEAFF
TRBV5-1	.	.	TRBJ1-2	TGCGCCAGCAGCTTGCAATCTACGGGAGGGCTCAATGGCTACACCTTC	CASSLQSTGGLNGYTF
TRBV5-8	.	.	TRBJ2-1	TGTGCCAGCAGCTTGGAGCAGGGCCCAGGAAGTTATAGCAATGAGCAGTTCTTC	CASSLEQGPGSYSNEQFF
TRBV5-1	.	TRBD1	TRBJ2-3	TGCGCCAGCAGCCAACAGGGGGCAGATACGCAGTATTTT	CASSQQGADTQYF
TRBV18	.	.	TRBJ2-1	TGTGCCAGCTCATGGACTGGCCCGCCCTACAATGAGCAGTTCTTC	CASSWTGPPYNEQFF
TRBV28	.	TRBD1	TRBJ1-1	TGTGCCAGCAGTTTATCCACAGGGGGACTCAACACTGAAGCTTTCTTT	CASSLSTGGLNTEAFF
TRBV5-4	.	.	TRBJ2-1	TGTGCCAGCAGCTTGGCCAGGGGATCCTACAATGAGCAGTTCTTC	CASSLARGSYNEQFF
TRBV2	.	.	TRBJ1-2	TGTGCCAGCAGTGAAGCACGCGGGGGGGGCTATGGCTACACCTTC	CASSEARGGGYGYTF
TRBV2	.	.	TRBJ1-1	TGTGCCAGCAAAGCAGGGTTCACTGAAGCTTTCTTT	CASKAGFTEAFF
TRBV7-8	.	.	TRBJ2-5	TGTGCCAGCAGCTTATTTTCCTCGACTAGTCAAGAAGAGACCCAGTACTTC	CASSLFSSTSQEETQYF